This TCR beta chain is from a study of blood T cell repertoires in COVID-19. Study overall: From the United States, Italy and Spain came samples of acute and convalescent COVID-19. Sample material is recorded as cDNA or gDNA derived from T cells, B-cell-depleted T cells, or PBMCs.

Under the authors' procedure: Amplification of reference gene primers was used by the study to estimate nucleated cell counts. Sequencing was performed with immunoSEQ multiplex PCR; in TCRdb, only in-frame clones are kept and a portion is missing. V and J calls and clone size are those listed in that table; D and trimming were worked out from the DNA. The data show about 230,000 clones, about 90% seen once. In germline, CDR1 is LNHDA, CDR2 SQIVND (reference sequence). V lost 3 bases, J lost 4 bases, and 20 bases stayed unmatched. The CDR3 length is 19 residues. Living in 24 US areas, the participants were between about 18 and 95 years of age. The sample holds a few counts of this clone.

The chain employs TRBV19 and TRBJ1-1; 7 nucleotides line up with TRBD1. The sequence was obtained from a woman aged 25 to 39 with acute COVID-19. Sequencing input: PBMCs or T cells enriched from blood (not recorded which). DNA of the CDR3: TGTGCCAGTAGTATTCTCTGGGATTCGGGAGGGGGCGCGGGCACTGAAGCTTTCTTT. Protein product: CASSILWDSGGGAGTEAFF.